Listed here is a single T cell receptor beta chain. Its antigen remains unidentified. This sample stems from a study of T cell responses to AZD1222 COVID-19 vaccine. Regarding the study as a whole: The study sampled repertoires only after the peak T cell response. The study identified only five to seven AZD1222 recipients as seropositive at baseline. Possibly, clonal diversity was underestimated; donors were largely white British and included more females. Dominant CD4 TCR responses targeted spike regions 160-218 and 743-854.

Per germline, CDR1 MNHEY and CDR2 SVGAGI. Trimming took 6 bases from V and 6 from J; bases not matched to a gene: 3. This CDR3 has 13 residues. Libraries were prepared by immunoSEQ multiplex PCR; TCRdb keeps only in-frame clonotypes and omits some of them. The table has some 130,000 clones, around nine tenths seen once. The TCR sequence derives from an adult in good health. V gene TRBV6-5 combines with J gene TRBJ1-1; 11 nucleotides line up with TRBD1. This sample comprised peripheral blood, obtained on day 0 of AZD1222 vaccination. The CDR3 bases are TGTGCCAGCAGCGGGACAGGGGGTCCTGAAGCTTTCTTT. Amino acids: CASSGTGGPEAFF.